These 18 T cell receptor beta chains were sequenced from one sample in a study of beta chain features in type 1 diabetes. Study-wide results and limits: There was a moderate but significant shortening of TCRB CDR3s in all four CD4+ subsets of Type 1 diabetes patients.

No antigens are known for them. Every bit of the isolated RNA underwent reverse transcription, so sequencing read expressed TCRB transcripts. Repertoires were generated with immunoSEQ multiplex PCR, while TCRdb's copy carries only in-frame clones and drops some. The table lists hundreds of thousands of clones, around 15% of them singletons, with about 0.02% in the top ten. The sequenced sample consisted of naive CD4+ T cells from blood. The receptors derive from a man younger than 35 with type 1 diabetes.

This chain joins TRBV6-4 and TRBJ1-2; tentative D call: TRBD1 (6 bases). The CDR3 extends over 15 amino acids. CDR1 is MRHNA, CDR2 SNTAGT, per germline. Trimming left V 8 bases short and J 2 bases short, with 18 bases between. Here the CDR3 DNA reads TGTGCCAGCCTAGAGCACCCAGGGGACAACTATGGCTACACCTTC. It encodes CASLEHPGDNYGYTF.

V and J are TRBV19 and TRBJ2-7; 8 bases map to TRBD1. J lost 3 bases, V lost 3 bases, and 4 bases had no gene match. Germline loops: CDR1 LNHDA, CDR2 SQIVND (reference sequence). The CDR3 contains 14 residues. The CDR3 protein is CASSIMTGDYEQYF. As DNA, the CDR3 is TGTGCCAGTAGTATTATGACAGGGGACTACGAGCAGTACTTC.

This clone was counted only a few times. The chain is built from TRBV7-2 and TRBJ2-7, with no clear D. Germline V gene lookup returns CDR1 SGHTA and CDR2 FQGNSA. The CDR3 spans 14 residues. V gave up 3 bases and J gave up 5 bases, with 14 bases separating them. In DNA, the CDR3 is TGTGCCAGCAGCTTGGTGGTCTCGGCCAACGAGCAGTACTTC. Translation gives CASSLVVSANEQYF. Full variable domain (outside the CDR3, taken from reference TRBV7-2 and TRBJ2-7): GAGVSQSPSNKVTEKGKDVELRCDPISGHTALYWYRQSLGQGLEFLIYFQGNSAPDKSGLPSDRFSAERTGGSVSTLTIQRTQQEDSAVYLCASSLVVSANEQYFGPGTRLTVT.

This clone came up a few times. The J gene is TRBJ2-3, the V gene TRBV5-1; D possibly corresponds to TRBD1 (5 bases). Germline CDR1 is SGHRS and CDR2 is YFSETQ. CDR3 length equals 14 residues. The V gene lost 1 base and the J gene lost 1 base, with 7 bases spanning the gap. The CDR3 sequence is CASSLPRGTDTQYF. In DNA form, the CDR3 reads TGCGCCAGCAGCTTGCCCAGGGGCACAGATACGCAGTATTTT.

This rearrangement joins TRBV27 to TRBJ1-2; a weak D match, TRBD1 (6 bases). V was pared by 0 bases and J by 5 bases, with 13 bases between. The CDR3 length is 15 residues. Germline values: CDR1 MNHEY, CDR2 SMNVEV (reference sequence). The CDR3 loop reads CASSLSPGEGYGYTF. The CDR3 region has the DNA TGTGCCAGCAGTTTATCTCCAGGGGAAGGGTATGGCTACACCTTC.

V gene TRBV6-5 combines with J gene TRBJ2-3, with 9 bases aligning to TRBD1. Unmatched junction bases numbered 5, after V lost 0 bases and J lost 4 bases. Germline CDR1 MNHEY, CDR2 SVGAGI. The CDR3 totals 16 residues. This CDR3 is CASSYSGTGSADTQYF. The DNA for the CDR3 is TGTGCCAGCAGTTACTCGGGGACAGGGAGCGCAGATACGCAGTATTTT.

This clone was picked up a small number of times. The rearrangement joins TRBV27 to TRBJ2-7; D perhaps matches TRBD2 (6 bases). V lost 3 bases to trimming and J lost 7 bases, with 13 bases between them. Germline CDR1 reads MNHEY; CDR2 reads SMNVEV (reference sequence). The CDR3 is 13 amino acids. The CDR3 protein is CASSFWGRGEQYF. CDR3 in DNA: TGTGCCAGCAGTTTCTGGGGTCGGGGGGAGCAGTACTTC.

This clone turned up a few times. The chain links TRBV7-2 to TRBJ2-2; no firm D call. The CDR3 extends over 15 amino acids. Trimming cost V 2 bases and J 7 bases, with 14 bases left between them. Germline V gene sequence: CDR1 SGHTA, CDR2 FQGNSA. This CDR3 reads CASSLMANLGGELFF. The CDR3, as DNA: TGTGCCAGCAGCTTAATGGCGAACCTGGGCGGGGAGCTGTTTTTT.

This chain uses TRBV6-5 with TRBJ1-1; no definite D call. Germline-derived CDR1 and CDR2 are MNHEY and SVGAGI. This CDR3 comprises 14 residues. V lost 0 bases and J lost 3, with 8 bases in between. The CDR3 here is CASSYSYSDTEAFF. DNA for the CDR3: TGTGCCAGCAGTTACTCGTACAGCGACACTGAAGCTTTCTTT.

Written as DNA, the CDR3 is TGTGCCTGGACAACAGGGGGCGACACTGAAGCTTTCTTT. As protein: CAWTTGGDTEAFF. The J gene is TRBJ1-1, the V gene TRBV30; 9 bases are shared with TRBD1. J lost 3 bases, V lost 4 bases, and 3 bases had no gene match. CDR1 GTSNPN and CDR2 SVGIG come from the germline V gene (reference sequence). CDR3 size: 13 residues.

This clone was detected only a few times. V is TRBV28 and J is TRBJ2-7; D ambiguous. CDR1 is MDHEN, CDR2 SYDVKM, per germline. The CDR3 extends over 11 amino acids. Trimming cost V 7 bases and J 3 bases, with 7 bases left between them. The CDR3 protein is CASTLNYEQYF. The CDR3 bases are TGTGCCAGCACTCTAAACTACGAGCAGTACTTC.

In this sample, this clone turned up a few times. The same CDR3 arises from other DNA sequences in this sample as well. The CDR3 nucleotides are TGTGCCAGCAGCCTCGGTACAGGGGTGAATCAGCCCCAGCATTTT. Its translation is CASSLGTGVNQPQHF. V usage is TRBV5-4 and J usage is TRBJ1-5; 7 bases match TRBD1. The V segment lost 4 bases and the J segment 4 bases; nucleotides outside the gene matches: 8. The CDR3 sequence is 15 residues long. Per germline, CDR1 SGHNT and CDR2 YYREEE (reference sequence).

Only a few counts were recorded for this clone. The chain employs TRBV7-2 and TRBJ1-4, with 7 bases fitting TRBD1. Germline loops: CDR1 SGHTA, CDR2 FQGNSA. The ends lost 3 bases at V and 0 bases at J; junction bases unmatched: 7. This CDR3 region has 17 residues. This CDR3 reads CASSLPTGSTTNEKLFF. CDR3 in DNA: TGTGCCAGCAGCTTGCCGACAGGGAGTACAACTAATGAAAAACTGTTTTTT.

The J gene is TRBJ1-5, the V gene TRBV6-4; 10 bases agree with TRBD1. From germline, CDR1 is MRHNA and CDR2 SNTAGT. The CDR3 contains 15 residues. V was pared by 3 bases and J by 5 bases, with 4 bases of the junction left unmatched. CDR3 in DNA: TGTGCCAGCAGTGAGACAGGGGGCTTACATCAGCCCCAGCATTTT. It codes for CASSETGGLHQPQHF.

The V gene is TRBV11-1, the J gene TRBJ2-6, with 10 bases that match TRBD1. The CDR3 is 17 amino acids. V lost 7 bases and J lost 2; bases outside the gene matches: 8. Per the germline V gene, CDR1 is SGHAT and CDR2 is FQDESV (reference sequence). The CDR3 coding sequence is TGTGCCAGCACTCCTGGGACAGGGGCAACTGGGGCCAACGTCCTGACTTTC. Translated: CASTPGTGATGANVLTF. Complete variable domain (other parts from reference TRBV11-1 and TRBJ2-6): EAEVAQSPRYKITEKSQAVAFWCDPISGHATLYWYRQILGQGPELLVQFQDESVVDDSQLPKDRFSAERLKGVDSTLKIQPAELGDSAMYLCASTPGTGATGANVLTFGAGSRLTVL.

The rearrangement joins TRBV30 to TRBJ2-3; D is unclear. The CDR3 covers 12 residues. V lost 3 bases and J 4 bases, leaving 8 bases between the germline ends. Germline V CDR1 and CDR2: GTSNPN, SVGIG (reference sequence). The CDR3, as DNA: TGTGCCTGGAGACGTCCAGCAGATACGCAGTATTTT. Translating gives CAWRRPADTQYF.

This clone was picked up a small number of times. The genes are TRBV15 and TRBJ2-5; tentative D call: TRBD1 (5 bases). V lost 0 bases to trimming and J lost 5 bases, with 10 bases between them. Looked up from germline, CDR1 is LNHNV and CDR2 is YYDKDF (reference sequence). The CDR3 contains 14 residues. The CDR3 sequence: CATSRDVGPETQYF. The CDR3 DNA follows: TGTGCCACCAGCAGAGATGTGGGGCCGGAGACCCAGTACTTC.

This clone was detected only a few times. The rearrangement uses TRBV18 and TRBJ2-3; TRBD2 matches at 7 bases. With V trimmed by 4 bases and J by 2 bases, 9 bases remained unmatched. The germline V gene has CDR1 KGHSH and CDR2 LQKENI. This CDR3 has 16 residues. The CDR3 protein is CASSRPGTTLTDTQYF. The CDR3 DNA reads as TGTGCCAGCTCACGCCCCGGGACTACTCTCACAGATACGCAGTATTTT.